This TCR beta chain emerged from a study of T cell responses to AZD1222 COVID-19 vaccine. Clones were read by immunoSEQ multiplex PCR, and TCRdb kept only the in-frame ones, dropping some. The sample consists of some 100,000 clones, around 87% of them appearing once. Germline V lookup: CDR1 MGHRA, CDR2 YSYEKL. The V segment lost 3 bases and the J segment 7 bases; nucleotides outside the gene matches: 9. The CDR3 covers 17 residues. J is TRBJ2-1 and V is TRBV4-1; 13 nucleotides agree with TRBD2. Source: peripheral blood, taken on day 0 of AZD1222 vaccination. The clonotype was recovered from an adult in good health. The chain's CDR3 is CASSQIDLGLAGNEQFF. In DNA form, the CDR3 reads TGCGCCAGCAGCCAGATCGACTTGGGACTAGCGGGGAATGAGCAGTTCTTC.